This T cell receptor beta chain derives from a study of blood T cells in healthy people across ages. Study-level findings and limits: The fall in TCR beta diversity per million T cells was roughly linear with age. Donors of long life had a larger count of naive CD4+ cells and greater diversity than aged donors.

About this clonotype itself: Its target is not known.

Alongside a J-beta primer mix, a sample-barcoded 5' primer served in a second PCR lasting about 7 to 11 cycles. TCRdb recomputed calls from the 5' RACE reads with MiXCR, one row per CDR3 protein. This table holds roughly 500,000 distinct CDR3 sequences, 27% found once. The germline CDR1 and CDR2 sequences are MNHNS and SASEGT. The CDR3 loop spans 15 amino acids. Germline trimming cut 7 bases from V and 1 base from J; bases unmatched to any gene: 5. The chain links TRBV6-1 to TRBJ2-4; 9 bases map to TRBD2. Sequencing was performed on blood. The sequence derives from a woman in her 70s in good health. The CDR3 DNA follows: TGTGCCAGCACGAGCGGGGGGTTGGCCAAAAACATTCAGTACTTC. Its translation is CASTSGGLAKNIQYF.